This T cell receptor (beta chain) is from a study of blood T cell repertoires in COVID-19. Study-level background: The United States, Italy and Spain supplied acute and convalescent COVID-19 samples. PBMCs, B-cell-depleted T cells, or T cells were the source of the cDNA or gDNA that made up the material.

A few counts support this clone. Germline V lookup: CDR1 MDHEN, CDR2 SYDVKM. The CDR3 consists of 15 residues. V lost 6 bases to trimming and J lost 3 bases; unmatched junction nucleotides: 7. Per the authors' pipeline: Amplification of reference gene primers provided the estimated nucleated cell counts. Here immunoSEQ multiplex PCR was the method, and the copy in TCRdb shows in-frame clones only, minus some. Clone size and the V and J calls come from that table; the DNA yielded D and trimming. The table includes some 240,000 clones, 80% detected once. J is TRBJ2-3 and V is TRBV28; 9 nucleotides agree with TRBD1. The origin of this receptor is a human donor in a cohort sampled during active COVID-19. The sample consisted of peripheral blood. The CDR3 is CASRPTGGQTDTQYF. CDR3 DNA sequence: TGTGCCAGCAGGCCAACAGGGGGCCAGACAGATACGCAGTATTTT.